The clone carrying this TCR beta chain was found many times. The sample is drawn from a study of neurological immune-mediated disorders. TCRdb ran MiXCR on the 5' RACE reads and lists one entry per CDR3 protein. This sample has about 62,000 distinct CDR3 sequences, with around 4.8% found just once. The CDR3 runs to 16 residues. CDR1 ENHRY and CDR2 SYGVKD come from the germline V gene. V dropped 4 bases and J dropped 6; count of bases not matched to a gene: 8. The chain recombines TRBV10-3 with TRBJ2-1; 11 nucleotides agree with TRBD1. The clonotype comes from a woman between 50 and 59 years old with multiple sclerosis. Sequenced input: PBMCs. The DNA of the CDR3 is TGTGCCATCAGTGTGAGAGGACAGGGGGCAAGCAATGAGCAGTTCTTC. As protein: CAISVRGQGASNEQFF.